The T cell receptor (beta chain) described here comes from a study of CD8 T cells in ankylosing spondylitis. From the 5' RACE reads, TCRdb called clonotypes with MiXCR, one entry per CDR3 protein. The sample shows 250,000 to 400,000 distinct CDR3 sequences, more than 9% of them seen only once. The CDR3 length is 15 residues. Trimming cost V 1 base and J 0 bases, with 8 bases left between them. In germline, CDR1 is SGHDT, CDR2 YYEEEE. This clonotype was observed many times. Source material: blood, either unsorted or a sorted T cell fraction (not recorded which). This chain links TRBV5-6 with TRBJ2-1; no reliable D call. This clonotype was sampled from a female donor with ankylosing spondylitis or in good health (not recorded which). The CDR3, as DNA: TGTGCCAGCAGCTTGTGGTCTAGCTCCTACAATGAGCAGTTCTTC. Protein sequence: CASSLWSSSYNEQFF.